The sequence of this T cell receptor beta chain was determined in a study of blood T cell repertoires in COVID-19 (dated by TCRdb to about 2020). For the wider study: Collaborator samples came from the United States, Italy and Spain and covered acute and convalescent phases of COVID-19. The material from the prospective study consisted of cDNA or gDNA derived from T cells, B-cell-depleted T cells, or PBMCs. Deeply sampled blood TCRbeta repertoires from subjects exposed to, actively infected with, or recovered from COVID-19 were included in the dataset. A freely available public database, intended as a resource for researchers studying the immune response to SARS-CoV-2, is where the repertoires were released. The samples were drawn from the first 160 participants of the ongoing ImmuneRACE study and from some 1,300 subjects provided by 6 global collaborators. A de-identified subject ID, COVID-19 status, age in years and sex were almost always included in the sample metadata. Where available, HLA class I and class II types were obtained from metadata supplied by the sample provider rather than from assay-based typing.

Per the germline V gene, MNHEY is the CDR1 and SVGAGI is the CDR2. V was cut back by 6 bases and J by 8 bases, leaving a gap of 16 bases between them. The CDR3, from cysteine to phenylalanine, totals 14 residues. Only the CDR3 DNA is retained, 42 bases long and in frame from the first base. Here is what the overall study found, with its caveats: How much clinical and demographic metadata was included differed by source and by participant, and the metadata was provided uncurated.

About this clone itself: Its recognized antigen is unknown. No qualities accompany the bases; no much larger clone lies one base away.

TCRbeta CDR3 regions were amplified from genomic DNA by means of the immunoSEQ Assay, a bias-controlled multiplex PCR. As for the authors' bioinformatics: The number of nucleated cells in each sample was estimated by amplification of reference gene primers within the assay. Sequence reads were collapsed and filtered to measure the absolute abundance of every unique TCRbeta CDR3 rearrangement. Productive Simpson clonality was computed per sample as the square root of Simpson's diversity index over productive rearrangements. TCRdb carries this immuneACCESS record with in-frame sequences only. Its versions omit some clonotypes, under half of them owing to an unresolved V gene in the studies checked, with the rest unexplained. Clonal size and the V and J genes are those of that table, whereas D and trimming came from the DNA. Across this sample there are roughly 500,000 clones, with approximately 91% seen only once. Jointly, the top ten make up 6.5% to 8.5% of the sample.

Participants in the prospective study were aged about 18 to 95 years, lived in about two dozen United States geographic areas, and enrolled through a virtual design. In the prospective study, cohorts were assigned on the basis of participant-reported clinical history obtained from a screening survey and a study questionnaire. For ImmuneRACE Cohort 3, a participant was defined as recovered based on two consecutive negative NP/OP PCR tests, clearance by a healthcare professional, or resolution of symptoms. Mobile phlebotomists in the prospective study collected whole blood, serum and a nasopharyngeal or oropharyngeal swab from every participant. Participants in the prospective study had the option to provide additional blood draws and questionnaires over a 2-month period. Before DNA extraction, prospective study blood samples were shipped either frozen or at room temperature.

This sequence uses TRBV6-5 and TRBJ1-4; possibly the D gene is TRBD1, per 6 matching bases. This sequence was found in a woman aged 55-75 years who had recovered from COVID-19. The sample taken for sequencing was PBMCs or T cells enriched from blood (not recorded which). The CDR3 sequence is CASSKTGFKEKLFF. The bases are TGTGCCAGCAGCAAAACAGGGTTTAAAGAAAAACTGTTTTTT.